This T cell receptor beta chain was identified during a study of Ad26.COV2.S vaccination and SARS-CoV-2 variants. Libraries were prepared by immunoSEQ multiplex PCR; TCRdb keeps only in-frame clonotypes and omits some of them. Of about 350,000 clones in the sample, roughly nine tenths were seen once. The V gene end was trimmed by 3 bases and the J gene end by 2 bases; junction bases not matched to a gene: 6. Germline CDR1 is DFQATT and CDR2 is SNEGSKA (reference sequence). This CDR3 has 16 amino acids. The V call is TRBV20-1, the J call TRBJ2-5, with TRBD2 matching over 13 bases. This receptor was identified in a human donor who had recovered from COVID-19. The source was peripheral blood, collected after recovery from COVID-19. In DNA, the CDR3 is TGCAGTGCTAGTGCACTAGCGGGGGGGATACAAGAGACCCAGTACTTC. Protein: CSASALAGGIQETQYF.